This T cell receptor (beta chain) was recovered during a study of CD8+ T cells in alopecia areata. Study at large: Tofacitinib ran 6 to 18 months, followed by 6 months off drug.

Investigators isolated RNA and reverse transcribed it into cDNA to act as the sequencing template. Profiling relied on immunoSEQ multiplex PCR, and the TCRdb table lists in-frame clones only, not all of them. Altogether 190,000 or so clones are present, around 58% being singletons, with the ten largest covering over 10%. Germline V lookup: CDR1 MNHEY, CDR2 SMNVEV (reference sequence). V lost 0 bases, J lost 9 bases, and 9 bases lay in between. The CDR3 loop spans 13 amino acids. Treatment described: oral pan-JAK inhibitor, 5-10 mg twice daily. There are a few counts of this clone. J is TRBJ1-5 and V is TRBV27; D unclear. The origin of this receptor is a human donor with alopecia areata. The specimen was CD8+ T cells sorted from blood, collected at week 24, from a patient treated with tofacitinib. The CDR3 protein is CASSLSSPGPQHF. CDR3 nucleotides: TGTGCCAGCAGTTTATCCTCCCCCGGGCCCCAGCATTTT.